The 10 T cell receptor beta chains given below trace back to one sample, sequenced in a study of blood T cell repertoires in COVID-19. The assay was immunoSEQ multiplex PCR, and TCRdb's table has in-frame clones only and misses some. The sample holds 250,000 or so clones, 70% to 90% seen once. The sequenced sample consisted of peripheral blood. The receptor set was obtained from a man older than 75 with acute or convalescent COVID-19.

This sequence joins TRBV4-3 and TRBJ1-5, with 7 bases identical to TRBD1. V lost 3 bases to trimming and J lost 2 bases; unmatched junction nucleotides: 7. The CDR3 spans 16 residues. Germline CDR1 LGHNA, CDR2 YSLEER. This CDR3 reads CASSHPGTGGNQPQHF. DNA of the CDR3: TGCGCCAGCAGCCACCCAGGCACAGGGGGCAATCAGCCCCAGCATTTT.

CDR3 DNA: TGTGCCAGCAGCCGCAGACTAGCGGGAGTTTCTGAGCAGTTCTTC. This codes for CASSRRLAGVSEQFF. The chain uses TRBV14 and TRBJ2-1, with TRBD2 matching over 12 bases. Germline V CDR1 and CDR2: SGHDN, FVKESK. The CDR3 length is 15 residues. V dropped 4 bases and J dropped 9; count of bases not matched to a gene: 7.

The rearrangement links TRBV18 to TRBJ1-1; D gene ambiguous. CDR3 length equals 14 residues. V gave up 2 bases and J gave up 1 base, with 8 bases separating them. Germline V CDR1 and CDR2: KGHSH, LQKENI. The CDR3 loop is CASSPKRENTEAFF. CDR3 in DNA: TGTGCCAGCTCACCAAAGAGAGAGAACACTGAAGCTTTCTTT.

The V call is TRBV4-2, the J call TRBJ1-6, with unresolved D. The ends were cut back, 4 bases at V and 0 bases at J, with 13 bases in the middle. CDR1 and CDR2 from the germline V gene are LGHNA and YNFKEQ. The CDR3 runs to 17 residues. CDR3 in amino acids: CASSPLPGSSYNSPLHF. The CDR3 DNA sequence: TGTGCCAGCAGCCCCCTCCCAGGAAGCTCCTATAATTCACCCCTCCACTTT.

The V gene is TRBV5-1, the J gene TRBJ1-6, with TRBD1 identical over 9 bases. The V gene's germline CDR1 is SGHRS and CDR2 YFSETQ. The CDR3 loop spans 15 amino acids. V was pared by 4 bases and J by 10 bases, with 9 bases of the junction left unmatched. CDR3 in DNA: TGCGCCAGCAGCCCTACCGGGACAGGGAACTCACCCCTCCACTTT. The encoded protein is CASSPTGTGNSPLHF.

CDR3 bases: TGTGCCAGCAGCTTTGGTAGCGGGGGGGAAGAGACCCAGTACTTC. Protein product: CASSFGSGGEETQYF. The chain is built from TRBV7-7 and TRBJ2-5; 11 bases are shared with TRBD2. This CDR3 comprises 15 residues. Germline CDR1 SSHAT, CDR2 FNYEAQ (reference sequence). V shed 3 bases and J 3 bases; nucleotides not matched to a gene: 3.

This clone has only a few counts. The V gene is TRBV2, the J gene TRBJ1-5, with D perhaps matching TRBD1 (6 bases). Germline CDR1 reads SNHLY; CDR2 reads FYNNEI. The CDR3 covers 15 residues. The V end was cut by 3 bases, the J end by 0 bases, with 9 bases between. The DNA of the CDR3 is TGTGCCAGCAGTGAGACAGGCGATAGCAATCAGCCCCAGCATTTT. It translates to CASSETGDSNQPQHF. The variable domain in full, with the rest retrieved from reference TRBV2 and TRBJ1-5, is EPEVTQTPSHQVTQMGQEVILRCVPISNHLYFYWYRQILGQKVEFLVSFYNNEISEKSEIFDDQFSVERPDGSNFTLKIRSTKLEDSAMYFCASSETGDSNQPQHFGDGTRLSIL.

The CDR3 nucleotides read TGTGCCAGCAGCTTAGGGTCAGGGGGTTGGGACGAGCAGTACTTC. Protein sequence: CASSLGSGGWDEQYF. The rearrangement joins TRBV11-2 to TRBJ2-7, with 7 bases lining up with TRBD1. The J segment lost 5 bases and the V segment lost 1 base, leaving 8 bases of the junction unmatched. Germline V gene data show CDR1 as SGHAT and CDR2 as FQNNGV. The CDR3 runs 15 residues.

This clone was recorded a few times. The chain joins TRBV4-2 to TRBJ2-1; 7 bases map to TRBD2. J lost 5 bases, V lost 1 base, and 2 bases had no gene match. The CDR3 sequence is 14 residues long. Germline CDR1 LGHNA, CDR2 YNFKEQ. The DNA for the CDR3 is TGTGCCAGCAGCCAAGGACTAGCCAACAATGAGCAGTTCTTC. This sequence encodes CASSQGLANNEQFF.

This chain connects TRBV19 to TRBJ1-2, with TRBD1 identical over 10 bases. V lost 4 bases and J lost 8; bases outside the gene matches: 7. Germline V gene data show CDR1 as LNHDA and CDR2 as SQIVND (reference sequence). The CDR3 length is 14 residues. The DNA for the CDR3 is TGTGCCAGTAGTACGGCGACAGGGGGCAACGGCTACACCTTC. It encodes CASSTATGGNGYTF.